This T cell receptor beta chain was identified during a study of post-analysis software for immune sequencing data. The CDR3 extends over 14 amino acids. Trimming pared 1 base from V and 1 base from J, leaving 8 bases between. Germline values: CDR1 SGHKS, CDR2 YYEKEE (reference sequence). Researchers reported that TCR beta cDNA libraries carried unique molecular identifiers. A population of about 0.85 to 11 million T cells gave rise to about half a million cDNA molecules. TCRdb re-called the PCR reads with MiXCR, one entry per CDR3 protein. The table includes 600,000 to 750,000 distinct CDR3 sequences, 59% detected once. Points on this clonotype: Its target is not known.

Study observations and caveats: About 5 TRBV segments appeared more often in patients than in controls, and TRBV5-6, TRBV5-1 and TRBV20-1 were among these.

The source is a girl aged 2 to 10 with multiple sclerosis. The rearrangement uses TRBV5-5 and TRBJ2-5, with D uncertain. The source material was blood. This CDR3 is CASSLMWVQETQYF. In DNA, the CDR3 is TGTGCCAGCAGCTTGATGTGGGTCCAAGAGACCCAGTACTTC.